This T cell receptor beta chain was obtained from a study of CD8+ T cells in alopecia areata. Treatment given: oral pan-JAK inhibitor, 5-10 mg twice daily. Germline V gives CDR1 GTSNPN, CDR2 SVGIG (reference sequence). The J segment lost 4 bases and the V segment lost 2 bases, leaving 5 bases of the junction unmatched. The CDR3 runs to 16 residues. RNA extraction and reverse transcription yielded cDNA as sequencing template. The method was immunoSEQ multiplex PCR; TCRdb's version includes in-frame clones alone and lacks a portion of them. Of about 160,000 clones in the sample, 65% were seen once. The TCR was taken from a human donor with alopecia areata. J is TRBJ2-5 and V is TRBV30; 15 bases map to TRBD2. The starting material was CD4+ T cells sorted from blood, obtained at week 4, from a patient treated with tofacitinib. The CDR3 region has the DNA TGTGCCTGGAGTCCAGGACTAGCGGGGGGGCCAGAGACCCAGTACTTC. This sequence encodes CAWSPGLAGGPETQYF.